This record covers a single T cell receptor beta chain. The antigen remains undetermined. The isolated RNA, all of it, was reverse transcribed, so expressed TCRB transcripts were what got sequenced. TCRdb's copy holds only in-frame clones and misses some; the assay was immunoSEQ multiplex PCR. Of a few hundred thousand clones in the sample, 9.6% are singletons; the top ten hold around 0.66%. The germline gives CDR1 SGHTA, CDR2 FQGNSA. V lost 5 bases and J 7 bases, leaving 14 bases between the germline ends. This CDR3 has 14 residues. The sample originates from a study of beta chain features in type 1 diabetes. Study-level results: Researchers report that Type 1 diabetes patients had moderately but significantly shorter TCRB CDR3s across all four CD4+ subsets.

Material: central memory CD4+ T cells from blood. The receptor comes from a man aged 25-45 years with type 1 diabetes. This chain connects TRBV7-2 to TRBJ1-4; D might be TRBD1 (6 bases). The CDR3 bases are TGTGCCAGCAGCCCAGAGGGACAAGTTGAAAAACTGTTTTTT. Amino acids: CASSPEGQVEKLFF.